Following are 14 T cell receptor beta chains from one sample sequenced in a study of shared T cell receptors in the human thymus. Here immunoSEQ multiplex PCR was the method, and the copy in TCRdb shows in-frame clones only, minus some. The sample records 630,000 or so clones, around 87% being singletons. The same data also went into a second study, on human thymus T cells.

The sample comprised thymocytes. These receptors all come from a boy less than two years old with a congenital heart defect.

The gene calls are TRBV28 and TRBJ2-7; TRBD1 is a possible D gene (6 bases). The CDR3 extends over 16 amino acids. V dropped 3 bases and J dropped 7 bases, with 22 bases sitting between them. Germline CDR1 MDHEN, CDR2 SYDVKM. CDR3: CASSFRRGVGGLEQYF. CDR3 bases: TGTGCCAGCAGTTTCCGGAGAGGGGTAGGGGGATTGGAGCAGTACTTC.

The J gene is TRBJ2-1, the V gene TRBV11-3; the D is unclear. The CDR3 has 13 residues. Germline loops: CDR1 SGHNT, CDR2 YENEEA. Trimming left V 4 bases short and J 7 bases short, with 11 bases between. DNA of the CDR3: TGTGCCAGCAGCTATAGGTTCGGGAATGAGCAGTTCTTC. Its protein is CASSYRFGNEQFF.

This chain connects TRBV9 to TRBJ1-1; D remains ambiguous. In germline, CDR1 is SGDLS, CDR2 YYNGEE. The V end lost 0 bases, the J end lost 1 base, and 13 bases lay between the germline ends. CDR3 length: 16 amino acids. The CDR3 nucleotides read TGTGCCAGCAGCGTAGGAACCCGTAACAAGAACACTGAAGCTTTCTTT. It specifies CASSVGTRNKNTEAFF.

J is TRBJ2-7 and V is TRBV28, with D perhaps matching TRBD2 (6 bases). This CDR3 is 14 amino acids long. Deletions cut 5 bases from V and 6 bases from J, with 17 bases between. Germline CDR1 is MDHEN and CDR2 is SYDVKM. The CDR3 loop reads CASSARLGSGEQYF. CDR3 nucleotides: TGTGCCAGCAGTGCTAGACTAGGATCGGGCGAGCAGTACTTC.

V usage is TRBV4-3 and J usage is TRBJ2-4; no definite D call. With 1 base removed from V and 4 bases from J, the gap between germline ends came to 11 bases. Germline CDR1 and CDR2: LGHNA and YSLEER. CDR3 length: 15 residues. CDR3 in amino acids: CASSQGTGRKNIQYF. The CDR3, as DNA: TGCGCCAGCAGCCAAGGAACCGGTCGGAAAAACATTCAGTACTTC.

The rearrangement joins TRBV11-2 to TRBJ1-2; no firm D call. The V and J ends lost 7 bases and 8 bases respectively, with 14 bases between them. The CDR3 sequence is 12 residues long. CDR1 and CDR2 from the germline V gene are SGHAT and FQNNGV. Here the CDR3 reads CASTSSAGGYTF. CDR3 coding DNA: TGTGCCAGCACCAGCTCAGCGGGAGGCTACACCTTC. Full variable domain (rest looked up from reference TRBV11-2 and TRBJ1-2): EAGVAQSPRYKIIEKRQSVAFWCNPISGHATLYWYQQILGQGPKLLIQFQNNGVVDDSQLPKDRFSAERLKGVDSTLKIQPAKLEDSAVYLCASTSSAGGYTFGSGTRLTVV.

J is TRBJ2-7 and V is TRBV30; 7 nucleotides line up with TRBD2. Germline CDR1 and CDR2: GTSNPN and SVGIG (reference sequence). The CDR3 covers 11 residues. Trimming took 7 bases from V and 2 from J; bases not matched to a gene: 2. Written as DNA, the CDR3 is TGTGCCTTTCTAGCGGCCTACGAGCAGTACTTC. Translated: CAFLAAYEQYF.

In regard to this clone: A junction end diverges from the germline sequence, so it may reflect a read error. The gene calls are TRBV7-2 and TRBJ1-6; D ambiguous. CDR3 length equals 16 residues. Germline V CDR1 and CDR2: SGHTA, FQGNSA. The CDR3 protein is CASSPVPGGSNSPLHF. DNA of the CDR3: TGTGCCAGCAGCCCAGTCCCCGGCGGAAGTAATTCCCCCCTCCACTTT.

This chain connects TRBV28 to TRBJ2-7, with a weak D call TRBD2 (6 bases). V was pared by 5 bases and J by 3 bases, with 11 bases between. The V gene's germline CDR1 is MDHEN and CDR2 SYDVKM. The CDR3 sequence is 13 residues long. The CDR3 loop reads CASSRLEIYEQYF. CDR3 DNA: TGTGCCAGCAGTAGACTAGAGATCTACGAGCAGTACTTC.

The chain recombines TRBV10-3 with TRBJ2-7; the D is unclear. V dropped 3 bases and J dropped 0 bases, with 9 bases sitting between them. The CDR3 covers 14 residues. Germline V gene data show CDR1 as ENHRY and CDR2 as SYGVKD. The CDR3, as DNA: TGTGCCATCAGTGATGTCGCTAGCTCCTACGAGCAGTACTTC. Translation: CAISDVASSYEQYF.

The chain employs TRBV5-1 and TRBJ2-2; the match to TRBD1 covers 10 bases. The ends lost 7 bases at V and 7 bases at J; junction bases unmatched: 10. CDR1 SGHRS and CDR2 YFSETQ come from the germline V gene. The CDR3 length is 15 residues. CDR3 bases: TGCGCCAGCTCGGGACAGGGGAGAATAGACGGGGAGCTGTTTTTT. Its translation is CASSGQGRIDGELFF.

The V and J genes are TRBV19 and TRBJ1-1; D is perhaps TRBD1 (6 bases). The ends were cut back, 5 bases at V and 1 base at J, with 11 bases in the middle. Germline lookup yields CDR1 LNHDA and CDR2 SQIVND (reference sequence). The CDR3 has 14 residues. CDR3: CASSLGTPNTEAFF. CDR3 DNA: TGTGCCAGTAGTCTCGGGACACCGAACACTGAAGCTTTCTTT.

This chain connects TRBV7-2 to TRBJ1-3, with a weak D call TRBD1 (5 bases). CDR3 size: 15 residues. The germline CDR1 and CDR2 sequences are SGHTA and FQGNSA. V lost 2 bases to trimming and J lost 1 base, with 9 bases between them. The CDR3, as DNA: TGTGCCAGCAGCTTACAGGGTTTGTCTGGAAACACCATATATTTT. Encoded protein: CASSLQGLSGNTIYF.

This chain's CDR3 is CATSRAPGQGSTGELFF. CDR3 nucleotide sequence: TGTGCCACCAGCAGAGCTCCGGGACAGGGGAGCACCGGGGAGCTGTTTTTT. The genes are TRBV15 and TRBJ2-2; TRBD1 aligns across 10 bases. The CDR3 runs to 17 residues. The V and J ends lost 1 base and 4 bases, in that order; junction bases with no gene match: 6. The germline CDR1 and CDR2 sequences are LNHNV and YYDKDF (reference sequence). The full variable domain, with the rest looked up from reference TRBV15 and TRBJ2-2, is DAMVIQNPRYQVTQFGKPVTLSCSQTLNHNVMYWYQQKSSQAPKLLFHYYDKDFNNEADTPDNFQSRRPNTSFCFLDIRSPGLGDTAMYLCATSRAPGQGSTGELFFGEGSRLTVL.